This is a list of T cell receptor beta chains from one sample in a study of T cells expressing NK-cell markers. Each CDR3 protein gets one entry in TCRdb, which reprocessed the 5' RACE reads and gives no DNA. Its listing shows about 300,000 distinct CDR3 sequences. Sequences were obtained from blood T cells: a sorted CD56 or NKG2C T cell subset, CD4+ or CD8+ T cells, or bulk PBMC T cells (not recorded which). The receptors stem from a woman between 18 and 75 years old in good health. CDR3s include the opening cysteine and the closing phenylalanine or tryptophan.

j_gene	v_gene	CDR3aa
TRBJ2-2	TRBV6-6	CASTLTGELFF
TRBJ1-4	TRBV2	CASKKSGAPGEKLFF
TRBJ1-1	TRBV7-2	CASSFPNTEASF
TRBJ2-7	TRBV6-2/TRBV6-3	CASSYSSPGGSGEQYF
TRBJ2-5	TRBV10-3	CAISEVVGSNPPQETQYF
TRBJ2-6	TRBV28	CASSLTGGGANVLTF
TRBJ2-7	TRBV7-8	CASSSSGTGNFYEQYF
TRBJ1-3	TRBV7-9	CASSFVRQSGNTIYF
TRBJ2-3	TRBV20-1	CSARGGRKEGTQYF
TRBJ2-5	TRBV7-2	CASSLGAVKETQYF
TRBJ2-2	TRBV20-1	CSAKDRPAGELFF
TRBJ1-2	TRBV6-2/TRBV6-3	CASSYEARGYTF
TRBJ2-5	TRBV5-1	CATSSGGAAETQYF
TRBJ2-6	TRBV20-1	CSARAGVSGANVLTF
TRBJ2-3	TRBV2	CASTPGHGTDTQYF
TRBJ2-1	TRBV11-2	CASSFAGTSRDNEQFF
TRBJ1-2	TRBV12-3/TRBV12-4	CASSYWEGGYTF
TRBJ2-3	TRBV12-3/TRBV12-4	CASSFFPTDTQYF
TRBJ2-1	TRBV4-1	CASSQYRGQFF
TRBJ2-3	TRBV5-6	CASSPGTSFADTQYF
TRBJ1-6	TRBV5-5	CASSSLRGPNSPLHF
TRBJ2-7	TRBV12-3/TRBV12-4	CASSLGQGSYEQYF
TRBJ2-3	TRBV20-1	CSAPNDRRTDTQYF
TRBJ2-5	TRBV29-1	CSARDIHRETQYF
TRBJ1-6	TRBV15	CATSRVVGVGSPLHF
TRBJ1-6	TRBV5-4	CASSPGQGVRSPLHF
TRBJ2-3	TRBV20-1	CSARSEKDTQYF
TRBJ2-3	TRBV7-2	CASSLGASGATDTQYF
TRBJ1-3	TRBV4-2	CASSQGGGKLGSGNTIYF
TRBJ2-3	TRBV20-1	CSARLAGGDTQYF
TRBJ2-1	TRBV7-9	CASSTRLAKDYNEQFF
TRBJ1-2	TRBV7-2	CASSPTTNYGYTF
TRBJ1-4	TRBV6-2/TRBV6-3	CASSYSGTANEKLFF
TRBJ2-7	TRBV4-3	CASSHRLAEPSYEQYF
TRBJ2-7	TRBV7-2	CASSSSIYEQYF
TRBJ1-4	TRBV20-1	CSAYRQQGGREKLFF
TRBJ2-1	TRBV5-5	CASSFLISRYEQFF
TRBJ2-2	TRBV3-1	CASSQGTSNTGELFF
TRBJ2-1	TRBV5-1	CVSSLRLAGYNEQFF
TRBJ2-1	TRBV24-1	CATSDPAYYNEQFF
TRBJ1-2	TRBV7-2	CASSFSVGTAVYGYTF
TRBJ2-2	TRBV20-1	CSARSGQFANTGELFF
TRBJ1-5	TRBV10-3	CAISERVGNQPQHF
TRBJ2-1	TRBV27	CASSLGELAGGHEQFF
TRBJ2-7	TRBV5-1	CASSASGTYEQYF
TRBJ2-2	TRBV7-6	CASSSQETGELFF
TRBJ1-2	TRBV15	CATSRESGPTYGYTF
TRBJ1-2	TRBV20-1	CSAGTEGNYGYTF
TRBJ1-6	TRBV5-1	CASSTGQTYNSPLHF